Listed below are T cell receptor beta chains from one sample, sequenced in a study of blood T cells in healthy people across ages. One entry per CDR3 protein, called by TCRdb with MiXCR from the 5' RACE reads. In the table there are about 1.7 million distinct CDR3 sequences, approximately 28% of which are singletons. Sequences were obtained from blood. The receptors were gathered from a woman in her thirties in good health. CDR3s include the opening cysteine and the closing phenylalanine or tryptophan. The order of the fields is CDR3 protein, CDR3 DNA, V gene, J gene, clone size, D gene. D genes are given only for firm matches. The listing skips clone size in some rows; elsewhere it reads once, few, many or a size class.

CASSPQGTHEQYF	TGTGCCAGCAGTCCGCAGGGGACTCACGAGCAGTACTTC	TRBV12-3/TRBV12-4	TRBJ2-7	many	.
CASGRIGEQYF	TGTGCCAGCGGGCGAATTGGCGAGCAGTACTTC	TRBV7-9	TRBJ2-7	few	.
CASSFESSSHEQYF	TGTGCCAGCAGCTTTGAGTCCAGTTCCCACGAGCAGTACTTC	TRBV5-5	TRBJ2-7	many	.
CASSLDPSTGTQYF	TGCGCCAGCAGCTTGGACCCTAGCACAGGTACGCAGTATTTT	TRBV5-1	TRBJ2-3	few	.
CASRKGLAGSVEQFF	TGTGCCAGCAGAAAAGGACTAGCGGGAAGTGTTGAGCAGTTCTTC	TRBV6-5	TRBJ2-1	few	TRBD2
CASSLGFSSAEQFF	TGTGCCAGCAGCTTAGGATTTAGCTCGGCTGAGCAGTTCTTC	TRBV7-3	TRBJ2-1	.	.
CASSPLTGGHGYTF	TGTGCCAGCAGCCCCCTAACAGGGGGTCATGGCTACACCTTC	TRBV7-2	TRBJ1-2	once	TRBD1
CASSFAWEETQYF	TGTGCCAGCAGTTTTGCGTGGGAAGAGACCCAGTACTTC	TRBV28	TRBJ2-5	.	.
CASRMTGTGADVLTF	TGTGCCAGCAGGATGACAGGGACTGGGGCCGACGTCCTGACTTTC	TRBV28	TRBJ2-6	few	.
CASSLDVVGYYGYTF	TGTGCCAGCAGTTTAGATGTCGTAGGTTACTATGGCTACACCTTC	TRBV12-3/TRBV12-4	TRBJ1-2	.	.
CASSFVTGKVGEAFF	TGTGCCAGCAGTTTTGTGACAGGGAAAGTAGGTGAAGCTTTCTTT	TRBV12-3/TRBV12-4	TRBJ1-1	.	TRBD1
CASSVSGVSREKLFF	TGTGCCAGCAGCGTAAGTGGGGTTTCAAGAGAAAAACTGTTTTTT	TRBV9	TRBJ1-4	.	.
CASRGGSSRGSTDTQYF	TGTGCCAGCAGAGGGGGCTCGTCGCGGGGCAGCACAGATACGCAGTATTTT	TRBV2	TRBJ2-3	few	.
CASSPNGVTDTQYF	TGTGCCAGCAGCCCAAATGGGGTCACAGATACGCAGTATTTT	TRBV3-1	TRBJ2-3	.	.
CASSVPDYEQYF	TGTGCCAGCAGTGTCCCCGATTACGAGCAGTACTTC	TRBV28	TRBJ2-7	.	.
CAIREGGDSYEQYF	TGTGCCATCAGGGAAGGGGGGGACTCCTACGAGCAGTACTTC	TRBV10-3	TRBJ2-7	many	.
CAGTRDVGYEQYF	TGTGCCGGGACCAGGGACGTTGGCTACGAGCAGTACTTC	TRBV2	TRBJ2-7	few	.
CASSPPAASNYGYTF	TGTGCCAGCTCACCCCCTGCAGCTTCTAACTATGGCTACACCTTC	TRBV18	TRBJ1-2	few	.
CSSSLSSGTGNTEAFF	TGTTCCAGCAGCTTGAGCTCCGGGACAGGGAACACTGAAGCTTTCTTT	TRBV5-5	TRBJ1-1	few	TRBD1
CASSPARGLQPQHF	TGTGCCAGCTCACCCGCGAGGGGTCTCCAGCCCCAGCATTTT	TRBV18	TRBJ1-5	few	.
CASSLSGGQETQYF	TGTGCCAGCAGCTTATCCGGGGGTCAAGAGACCCAGTACTTC	TRBV11-2	TRBJ2-5	many	.
CSANAGTGPYNEQFF	TGCAGTGCCAACGCCGGGACAGGGCCCTACAATGAGCAGTTCTTC	TRBV20-1	TRBJ2-1	.	TRBD1
CASSLGRRYNEQFF	TGTGCCAGCAGTTTAGGTCGGCGCTACAATGAGCAGTTCTTC	TRBV12-3/TRBV12-4	TRBJ2-1	few	.
CASTHNWDRSYEQYF	TGTGCCAGCACGCACAATTGGGACAGATCCTACGAGCAGTACTTC	TRBV7-6	TRBJ2-7	many	TRBD1